A single T cell receptor beta chain is shown here with its context. Its antigen is as yet unknown. These data originate in a study of beta chain features in type 1 diabetes. Study-wide results and caveats: Shorter TCRB CDR3s, moderately but significantly so, marked every one of the four CD4+ subsets in Type 1 diabetes patients.

CDR1 SGHAT and CDR2 FQNNGV come from the germline V gene. This CDR3 comprises 12 residues. V dropped 3 bases and J dropped 15 bases, with 15 bases sitting between them. Sequencing targeted expressed TCRB transcripts, as all isolated RNA had been reverse transcribed. The assay was immunoSEQ multiplex PCR, and TCRdb's table has in-frame clones only and misses some. The sample records 600,000 or so clones, under 15% being singletons. This TCR was recovered from a man aged 25 to 40 with type 1 diabetes. V gene TRBV11-2 combines with J gene TRBJ2-1, with D maybe TRBD2 (5 bases). Material: naive CD4+ T cells from blood. CDR3: CASSFSGVESFF. CDR3 nucleotide sequence: TGTGCCAGCAGCTTCTCCGGGGTCGAATCGTTCTTC.